This T cell receptor (beta chain) was obtained from a study of beta chain features in type 1 diabetes. Study results and limitations: Significant though moderate, a shortening of TCRB CDR3s appeared in all four CD4+ subsets of Type 1 diabetes patients.

Of the isolated RNA, all was reverse transcribed, and so the sequenced material was expressed TCRB transcripts. Roughly 3.6 million reads, on average, came from each naive, central memory and regulatory T cell sample. TCRdb's copy holds only in-frame clones and misses some; the assay was immunoSEQ multiplex PCR. Here the sample spans a few hundred thousand clones, around 12% being singletons. Trimming took 8 bases from V and 1 from J; bases not matched to a gene: 7. The CDR3 length is 14 residues. CDR1 and CDR2 from the germline V gene are WSHSY and SAAADI. Points on this clone: The target antigen is unknown.

The chain recombines TRBV10-2 with TRBJ2-7; 8 bases match TRBD1. Sequencing was done on a sample of naive CD4+ T cells from blood. The TCR comes from a woman aged 18-29 years with type 1 diabetes. The CDR3 sequence: CASAPGTGSYEQYF. The CDR3 DNA is TGCGCCAGCGCGCCCGGGACAGGTTCCTACGAGCAGTACTTC.